The clone carrying this T cell receptor (beta chain) was seen only a few times. The antigen is unknown. At one boundary the junction diverges from the germline segment, which might be a read error. These data are taken from a study of identical twins. Study findings and constraints: A lower insertion count was a feature of abundant cord blood beta clonotypes, with no such feature in memory repertoires.

TCRdb redid the calling of the 5' RACE reads with MiXCR, one entry per CDR3 protein. Of around 1.7 million distinct CDR3 sequences in the sample, about 31% were seen once. Germline-derived CDR1 and CDR2 are DFQATT and SNEGSKA (reference sequence). The CDR3 runs 16 residues. The V gene is TRBV20-1, the J gene TRBJ1-6; D uncertain. Specimen: cord blood. The clonotype was recovered from a newborn girl in good health. CDR3 DNA sequence: TGCAGTGCTCGAGACACCAAGAGCTCCTATAATTCACCCCTCCACTTT. This translates into CSARDTKSSYNSPLHF.